Presented here are 20 T cell receptor beta chains from one specimen sequenced in a study of blood T cell repertoires in COVID-19. Assay: immunoSEQ multiplex PCR; the TCRdb copy retains only in-frame clones and omits some. The sample has 120,000 or so clones; 88% are singletons. Sequenced: peripheral blood. Receptors originate from a human donor in a cohort sampled during active COVID-19.

This chain connects TRBV9 to TRBJ1-1; possible D gene TRBD1, 5 bases. Germline V gene lookup returns CDR1 SGDLS and CDR2 YYNGEE. V lost 3 bases and J lost 6, with 15 bases in between. The CDR3 sequence is 14 residues long. The CDR3 loop is CASSGTNRGAEAFF. CDR3 nucleotides: TGTGCCAGCAGCGGGACAAACCGGGGGGCTGAAGCTTTCTTT.

The chain has TRBV6-5 and TRBJ1-6, with D possibly being TRBD1 (6 bases). V was clipped by 4 bases and J by 7 bases, with 14 bases between them. The CDR3 length is 15 residues. Looked up from germline, CDR1 is MNHEY and CDR2 is SVGAGI. Here the CDR3 DNA reads TGTGCCAGCAGTTCCCGGGCAGGGGAAAATTCACCCCTCCACTTT. Amino acid sequence: CASSSRAGENSPLHF.

This clone has ten or more counts. The genes are TRBV3-1 (or the pseudogene TRBV3-2) and TRBJ1-5; tentatively, D is TRBD1 (5 bases). Germline CDR1 and CDR2: LGHDT and YNNKEL (reference sequence). CDR3 length: 15 amino acids. V was pared by 4 bases and J by 5 bases, with 15 bases between. The CDR3 region is CASSPGQGNYQPQHF. The CDR3, as DNA: TGTGCCAGCAGCCCCGGGCAGGGAAACTATCAGCCCCAGCATTTT.

The J gene is TRBJ2-7, the V gene TRBV11-2; TRBD2 might be the D (5 bases). Trimming left V 1 base short and J 7 bases short, with 17 bases between. The CDR3 runs to 15 residues. The germline V gene encodes CDR1 SGHAT and CDR2 FQNNGV. The CDR3 region has the DNA TGTGCCAGCAGCTTAGGTGGGAGCGGCACTTGGGAGCAGTACTTC. Its protein product is CASSLGGSGTWEQYF.

The gene calls are TRBV6-6 and TRBJ1-1, with 7 bases lining up with TRBD1. The CDR3 covers 15 residues. Losses at the gene ends were 2 bases for V and 1 base for J; bases not matched to a gene: 4. Looked up from germline, CDR1 is MNHNY and CDR2 is SVGAGI (reference sequence). The CDR3 nucleotides read TGTGCCAGCAGTTACGAGACAGGGCGGAACACTGAAGCTTTCTTT. It is translated as CASSYETGRNTEAFF.

The chain carries TRBV6-5 and TRBJ2-4; D is undetermined. The CDR3 spans 12 residues. The V and J ends lost 8 bases and 1 base respectively, with 6 bases between them. The V gene's germline CDR1 is MNHEY and CDR2 SVGAGI. DNA of the CDR3: TGTGCCAGCGGAGAGGCCAAAAACATTCAGTACTTC. Translating gives CASGEAKNIQYF.

The DNA for the CDR3 is TGTGCCAGCAGCTTGGCAAAGACTAGGAGCACAGATACGCAGTATTTT. The encoded protein is CASSLAKTRSTDTQYF. This sequence joins TRBV5-4 and TRBJ2-3; possibly TRBD2 for D (6 bases). In germline, CDR1 is SGHNT, CDR2 YYREEE (reference sequence). This CDR3 comprises 16 residues. Trimming removed 0 bases from V and 0 bases from J, with 11 bases in between.

The genes are TRBV6-1 and TRBJ1-6, with a tentative D call TRBD1 (6 bases). Deletions cut 3 bases from V and 7 bases from J, with 13 bases between. The CDR3 contains 15 residues. Germline assignment: CDR1 MNHNS and CDR2 SASEGT. The CDR3 region has the DNA TGTGCCAGCAGTGACACAGGGCTCCGGAATTCACCCCTCCACTTT. Its protein is CASSDTGLRNSPLHF.

The genes are TRBV10-2 and TRBJ2-5; a possible D gene is TRBD2 (6 bases). Trimming left V 6 bases short and J 5 bases short, with 13 bases between. The CDR3 contains 13 residues. CDR1 is WSHSY and CDR2 is SAAADI in the germline V gene. The CDR3 protein is CASSGTFQETQYF. For the CDR3, the DNA is TGCGCCAGCAGCGGGACTTTCCAGGAGACCCAGTACTTC.

This clone has more than one count but fewer than ten. The chain couples TRBV3-1 (or the pseudogene TRBV3-2) to TRBJ2-7; 9 nucleotides line up with TRBD2. Per germline, CDR1 LGHDT and CDR2 YNNKEL (reference sequence). The CDR3 has 17 residues. J lost 0 bases, V lost 4 bases, and 10 bases had no gene match. This CDR3 is CASSPTSSGVSSYEQYF. Here the CDR3 DNA reads TGTGCCAGCAGCCCTACCTCTAGCGGGGTCAGCTCCTACGAGCAGTACTTC.

The J gene is TRBJ2-3, the V gene TRBV28, with TRBD2 matching 9 bases. V dropped 7 bases and J dropped 6; count of bases not matched to a gene: 14. Germline CDR1 reads MDHEN; CDR2 reads SYDVKM. There are 16 residues in the CDR3. The CDR3 spells CASKRPREGAGDTQYF. The DNA of the CDR3 is TGTGCCAGCAAGCGCCCGCGGGAGGGCGCAGGGGATACGCAGTATTTT. The full variable domain, its missing parts supplied by reference TRBV28 and TRBJ2-3, is DVKVTQSSRYLVKRTGEKVFLECVQDMDHENMFWYRQDPGLGLRLIYFSYDVKMKEKGDIPEGYSVSREKKERFSLILESASTNQTSMYLCASKRPREGAGDTQYFGPGTRLTVL.

This chain connects TRBV13 to TRBJ2-2; D may be TRBD2 (7 bases). This CDR3 has 17 residues. Deletions cut 3 bases from V and 4 bases from J, with 18 bases between. Germline V gives CDR1 PRHDT, CDR2 FYEKMQ (reference sequence). CDR3 residues: CASSFSRWGGRTGELFF. CDR3 sequence (DNA): TGTGCCAGCAGCTTTAGTAGGTGGGGGGGCCGCACCGGGGAGCTGTTTTTT.

The chain uses TRBV5-1 and TRBJ2-2; no definite D call. The V and J ends lost 6 bases and 7 bases respectively, with 7 bases between them. This CDR3 region has 11 residues. Germline CDR1 SGHRS, CDR2 YFSETQ. CDR3 nucleotides: TGCGCCAGCACCTTTCTCGGGGAGCTGTTTTTT. It yields the protein CASTFLGELFF.

The V call is TRBV5-6, the J call TRBJ2-2; D call uncertain. This CDR3 has 14 amino acids. The V gene lost 1 base and the J gene lost 4 bases, with 8 bases spanning the gap. Germline CDR1 and CDR2: SGHDT and YYEEEE. CDR3 region: CASSLSSGTGELFF. DNA for the CDR3: TGTGCCAGCAGCTTGTCCTCGGGCACCGGGGAGCTGTTTTTT. Based on the CDR3 plus reference TRBV5-6 and TRBJ2-2, the full variable domain is DAGVTQSPTHLIKTRGQQVTLRCSPKSGHDTVSWYQQALGQGPQFIFQYYEEEERQRGNFPDRFSGHQFPNYSSELNVNALLLGDSALYLCASSLSSGTGELFFGEGSRLTVL.

V is TRBV11-2 and J is TRBJ2-1; perhaps TRBD1 as D (6 bases). V was clipped by 4 bases and J by 10 bases, with 14 bases between them. CDR1 is SGHAT and CDR2 is FQNNGV in the germline V gene. CDR3 length: 13 residues. CDR3 loop: CASSWTRGQEQFF. CDR3 in DNA: TGTGCCAGCAGCTGGACCAGGGGACAAGAGCAGTTCTTC.

Written as DNA, the CDR3 is TGCGCCAGCAGCTCGGCGGGACTAGCGGGAGGGCCGTACGAGCAGTACTTC. Its protein is CASSSAGLAGGPYEQYF. The chain uses TRBV5-1 and TRBJ2-7; 16 nucleotides line up with TRBD2. The CDR3 is 17 amino acids. Germline trimming cut 3 bases from V and 4 bases from J; bases unmatched to any gene: 7. Germline CDR1 reads SGHRS; CDR2 reads YFSETQ.

The V gene is TRBV10-3, the J gene TRBJ2-1; 9 positions agree with TRBD2. CDR3 length: 16 residues. V shed 6 bases, J shed 6 bases, and the junction held 12 bases outside the gene matches. Germline CDR1 reads ENHRY; CDR2 reads SYGVKD. The CDR3 sequence is CAIRGAVSGSGNEQFF. Written as DNA, the CDR3 is TGTGCCATCAGAGGCGCGGTTAGCGGGAGTGGCAATGAGCAGTTCTTC.

In DNA, the CDR3 is TGTGCCAGCAGGGAGTCCCCGCCAGGGGAAGTAGAACTGTTTTTT. This sequence encodes CASRESPPGEVELFF. This rearrangement joins TRBV28 to TRBJ1-4; D is perhaps TRBD1 (6 bases). The CDR3 sequence is 15 residues long. Trimming removed 6 bases at V and 12 bases at J, with 23 bases between. Germline V gene sequence: CDR1 MDHEN, CDR2 SYDVKM.

This clone came up many times. DNA for the CDR3: TGTGCCAGCAGCGCTACCACTAGCGGGGGACCCTACGAGCAGTACTTC. Its protein product is CASSATTSGGPYEQYF. The gene calls are TRBV7-9 and TRBJ2-7; 11 nucleotides line up with TRBD2. V lost 5 bases, J lost 2 bases, and 8 bases stayed unmatched. Germline V gene sequence: CDR1 SEHNR, CDR2 FQNEAQ (reference sequence). The CDR3 loop spans 16 amino acids.

This clone was found once. The chain has TRBV4-2 and TRBJ2-7; unclear D gene. Germline V gives CDR1 LGHNA, CDR2 YNFKEQ. This CDR3 is built from 15 residues. Trimming stripped 0 bases from V and 6 bases from J, with 15 bases between. This CDR3 is CASSQDKAAVGEQYF. The CDR3 DNA reads TGTGCCAGCAGCCAAGATAAAGCCGCCGTTGGCGAGCAGTACTTC.